This passage covers 19 T cell receptor beta chains from one sample sequenced in a study of cytomegalovirus exposure and HLA in healthy donors. Researchers ran the PCR with 60 Vbeta and 13 Jbeta primers. The assay was immunoSEQ multiplex PCR, and TCRdb's table has in-frame clones only and misses some. The data contain about 160,000 clones, roughly 85% of them singletons. The sequenced sample consisted of PBMCs. Receptors were obtained from a man aged 18 to 30 in good health and CMV-seropositive.

V usage is TRBV6-5 and J usage is TRBJ2-2; D is undetermined. Germline V CDR1 and CDR2: MNHEY, SVGAGI. CDR3 length equals 15 residues. The V end lost 6 bases, the J end lost 2 bases, and 13 bases lay between the germline ends. The CDR3 region has the DNA TGTGCCAGCAGCTTCTCACGAGAAAACACCGGGGAGCTGTTTTTT. This codes for CASSFSRENTGELFF.

This clone was observed a single time. The J gene is TRBJ2-2, the V gene TRBV6-5, with unresolved D. Trimming pared 0 bases from V and 7 bases from J, leaving 6 bases between. Per the germline V gene, CDR1 is MNHEY and CDR2 is SVGAGI. The CDR3 sequence is 13 residues long. The CDR3 nucleotides are TGTGCCAGCAGTTACTCTAGAAACGGGGAGCTGTTTTTT. Translating it yields CASSYSRNGELFF.

The rearrangement joins TRBV19 to TRBJ2-3, with 9 bases fitting TRBD1. CDR3 length equals 13 residues. Per the germline V gene, CDR1 is LNHDA and CDR2 is SQIVND (reference sequence). V gave up 6 bases and J gave up 6 bases; unmatched junction bases: 4. CDR3 loop: CASRGTGRDTQYF. DNA of the CDR3: TGTGCCAGTAGGGGGACAGGGAGGGATACGCAGTATTTT.

V usage is TRBV18 and J usage is TRBJ1-5, with 10 bases lining up with TRBD1. The CDR3 runs 14 residues. Trimming at V came to 3 bases and at J to 4 bases, leaving 0 bases not matched to a gene. Germline CDR1 reads KGHSH; CDR2 reads LQKENI. In DNA form, the CDR3 reads TGTGCCAGCTCACCGGGACAGGGGAATCAGCCCCAGCATTTT. Residues: CASSPGQGNQPQHF.

A remark on this clone: The same CDR3 also results from other DNA sequences found in this sample. This sequence joins TRBV7-2 and TRBJ2-5; D unclear. This CDR3 comprises 11 residues. V dropped 5 bases and J dropped 2 bases, with 3 bases sitting between them. Germline V gene data show CDR1 as SGHTA and CDR2 as FQGNSA. CDR3 nucleotides: TGTGCCAGCAGCCCGCAAGAGACCCAGTACTTC. It encodes CASSPQETQYF.

This clone was picked up one time. The chain is built from TRBV19 and TRBJ2-7; TRBD1 might be the D (5 bases). Germline V gene lookup returns CDR1 LNHDA and CDR2 SQIVND (reference sequence). The V end lost 7 bases, the J end lost 6 bases, and 22 bases lay between the germline ends. The CDR3 loop spans 15 amino acids. The CDR3 DNA reads as TGTGCCAGTAAGGGTGCAAGTGGGCAGGGCACCGAGCAGTACTTC. Its protein product is CASKGASGQGTEQYF.

The chain couples TRBV4-1 to TRBJ2-7; 10 nucleotides match TRBD2. CDR1 and CDR2 from the germline V gene are MGHRA and YSYEKL. J lost 2 bases, V lost 0 bases, and 4 bases had no gene match. The CDR3 has 16 amino acids. In DNA form, the CDR3 reads TGCGCCAGCAGCCAAGAAGGCCTAGCGGGGGCCTACGAGCAGTACTTC. Protein sequence: CASSQEGLAGAYEQYF.

V usage is TRBV2 and J usage is TRBJ1-2; D call uncertain. Trimming removed 3 bases at V and 4 bases at J, with 18 bases between. The CDR3 loop spans 16 amino acids. CDR1 and CDR2 from the germline V gene are SNHLY and FYNNEI. The CDR3 reads CASSESTATTFYGYTF. The CDR3 DNA reads as TGTGCCAGCAGTGAGTCGACCGCCACTACCTTCTATGGCTACACCTTC.

The CDR3 is CASSIALASTDTQYF. CDR3 nucleotides: TGTGCCAGTAGTATAGCTCTAGCAAGCACAGATACGCAGTATTTT. The V gene is TRBV19, the J gene TRBJ2-3; D is possibly TRBD2 (5 bases). The CDR3 consists of 15 residues. The germline V gene encodes CDR1 LNHDA and CDR2 SQIVND (reference sequence). V was cut by 1 base and J by 0 bases, with 8 bases left in between.

In this sample, this clone turned up a few times. The chain joins TRBV7-2 to TRBJ1-2; TRBD1 matches at 8 bases. This CDR3 is built from 14 residues. Germline V gene sequence: CDR1 SGHTA, CDR2 FQGNSA. Losses at the gene ends were 4 bases for V and 8 bases for J; bases not matched to a gene: 9. This CDR3 reads CASSSHPGGLGYTF. In DNA form, the CDR3 reads TGTGCCAGCAGCTCCCATCCAGGGGGCCTGGGCTACACCTTC.

This chain links TRBV11-2 with TRBJ1-3, with 7 positions matching TRBD1. CDR3 length: 17 amino acids. J lost 4 bases, V lost 4 bases, and 13 bases had no gene match. Germline CDR1 SGHAT, CDR2 FQNNGV. The CDR3 region has the DNA TGTGCCAGCAGCTACGGAACAGGGGACGTCCGGGGAAACACCATATATTTT. This translates into CASSYGTGDVRGNTIYF.

This chain uses TRBV5-1 with TRBJ1-5, with TRBD1 as a possible D gene (5 bases). Germline V gene lookup returns CDR1 SGHRS and CDR2 YFSETQ. V lost 5 bases, J lost 5 bases, and 11 bases lay in between. This CDR3 region has 13 residues. CDR3 loop: CASSGGLHQPQHF. The CDR3 region has the DNA TGCGCCAGCAGTGGGGGGTTGCATCAGCCCCAGCATTTT.

The J gene is TRBJ2-1, the V gene TRBV4-1; tentatively, D is TRBD1 (5 bases). V shed 4 bases and J shed 3 bases, with 13 bases lying between them. Per the germline V gene, CDR1 is MGHRA and CDR2 is YSYEKL. The CDR3 runs to 15 residues. The CDR3 bases are TGCGCCAGCAGCCTCAGGGAAGGGGTCTACAATGAGCAGTTCTTC. Its translation is CASSLREGVYNEQFF.

V usage is TRBV20-1 and J usage is TRBJ2-1; 7 bases line up with TRBD1. Germline CDR1 and CDR2: DFQATT and SNEGSKA (reference sequence). The V segment lost 6 bases and the J segment 7 bases; nucleotides outside the gene matches: 3. The CDR3 covers 11 residues. The CDR3 nucleotides read TGCAGTGCCGAACAGGGGAATGAGCAGTTCTTC. It encodes CSAEQGNEQFF.

V and J are TRBV7-3 and TRBJ1-1; a possible D gene is TRBD1 (5 bases). The length of the CDR3 is 14 residues. CDR1 is SGHTA, CDR2 FQGTGA, per germline. V was trimmed by 3 bases and J by 1 base, leaving 9 bases between them. The CDR3 nucleotides read TGTGCCAGCAGCTTGTGGGGCTCGAACACTGAAGCTTTCTTT. Encoded protein: CASSLWGSNTEAFF.

Comment on this clone: The junction differs from germline at one of its ends, possibly a read error. The rearrangement joins TRBV7-3 to TRBJ2-6, with D possibly being TRBD1 (5 bases). The CDR3 runs 13 residues. Germline V gene data show CDR1 as SGHTA and CDR2 as FQGTGA. As DNA, the CDR3 is TGTGCCAGCAGCTTAGCTGGGGCCAACGGCCTGACTTTC. Translating it yields CASSLAGANGLTF.

The chain is built from TRBV25-1 and TRBJ2-1; 7 bases are a match to TRBD1. J was trimmed by 4 bases and V by 1 base; bases with no gene match: 4. CDR1 is MGHDK, CDR2 SYGVNS, per germline. This CDR3 is built from 15 residues. CDR3 nucleotide sequence: TGTGCCAGCAGTGAATGGGAGACAGGGTACAATGAGCAGTTCTTC. Translated: CASSEWETGYNEQFF.

This chain links TRBV19 with TRBJ2-3, with D maybe TRBD2 (6 bases). There are 13 residues in the CDR3. Germline CDR1 and CDR2: LNHDA and SQIVND (reference sequence). The V end lost 10 bases, the J end lost 5 bases, and 16 bases lay between the germline ends. This CDR3 is CATGIGGKDTQYF. CDR3 nucleotides: TGTGCCACTGGTATAGGCGGGAAAGATACGCAGTATTTT.

This CDR3 reads CASSFRQGNSPLHF. CDR3 DNA: TGTGCCAGCAGTTTCCGACAGGGCAATTCACCCCTCCACTTT. The rearrangement links TRBV27 to TRBJ1-6; 7 bases are a match to TRBD1. Germline CDR1 reads MNHEY; CDR2 reads SMNVEV (reference sequence). This CDR3 spans 14 amino acids. The V gene end was trimmed by 3 bases and the J gene end by 7 bases; junction bases not matched to a gene: 3.